This T cell receptor beta chain stems from a study of blood T cell repertoires in COVID-19. Per the original data handling: Reference gene primer amplification gave nucleated cell count estimates. Clones were read by immunoSEQ multiplex PCR, and TCRdb kept only the in-frame ones, dropping some. The D gene and trimming were derived from the DNA, and the V and J assignments and clone size from that table. The repertoire holds 68,000 or so clones, with over 60% as singletons. Specimen: peripheral blood. This TCR derives from a human donor in a cohort sampled during active COVID-19.

CDR3 in amino acids: CASRTGFEQYF. In DNA form, the CDR3 reads TGTGCCAGCAGGACAGGGTTCGAGCAGTACTTC. This rearrangement joins TRBV6-5 to TRBJ2-7; TRBD1 agrees at 7 bases. This CDR3 comprises 11 residues. Trimming cost V 6 bases and J 6 bases; bases outside gene matches: 2. The V gene's germline CDR1 is MNHEY and CDR2 SVGAGI.